The present T cell receptor beta chain was sequenced within a study of CD8+ T cells in alopecia areata. Treatment specified: oral pan-JAK inhibitor, 5-10 mg twice daily. Samples from alopecia areata patients were lesional scalp punch biopsies and peripheral blood. Extracted RNA was reverse transcribed, and the resulting cDNA served as sequencing template. Repertoires were generated with immunoSEQ multiplex PCR, while TCRdb's copy carries only in-frame clones and drops some. The table has 70,000 or so clones, over 25% seen once. With 5 bases clipped from V and 7 bases from J, the junction kept 7 bases outside the gene matches. CDR1 and CDR2 from the germline V gene are MGHDK and SYGVNS. CDR3 length equals 13 residues.

The chain combines TRBV25-1 with TRBJ2-7; TRBD1 aligns across 8 bases. The receptor's source is a human donor with alopecia areata. The sequences come from CD8+ T cells sorted from blood, collected at week 4, from a patient treated with tofacitinib. The CDR3 sequence: CASSTTGAREQYF. DNA for the CDR3: TGTGCCAGCAGTACGACAGGGGCGAGAGAGCAGTACTTC.